Below are 23 T cell receptor beta chains sequenced from a single sample in a study of shared clonotypes between healthy human individuals. The repertoire was sequenced with immunoSEQ multiplex PCR; TCRdb's copy has only in-frame clones and lacks some. The table includes about 470,000 clones, 70% to 80% detected once. The sequencing input was PBMCs. These receptors were taken from a woman in her thirties or forties in good health. Some clones in this sample may be carry-over from other donors' samples.

The rearrangement joins TRBV28 to TRBJ1-4; 8 nucleotides line up with TRBD1. J gave up 5 bases and V 3 bases, and 2 bases lay outside the gene matches. The CDR3 runs 14 residues. CDR1 MDHEN and CDR2 SYDVKM come from the germline V gene. Here the CDR3 reads CASSLGQANEKLFF. The CDR3 bases are TGTGCCAGCAGTTTGGGACAGGCAAATGAAAAACTGTTTTTT.

As for this clone: Other DNA sequences in the same sample also yield this CDR3. The chain couples TRBV18 to TRBJ2-7; either TRBD1 or TRBD2 may supply D (5 bases each). This CDR3 region has 13 residues. Looked up from germline, CDR1 is KGHSH and CDR2 is LQKENI. Trimming pared 6 bases from V and 4 bases from J, leaving 13 bases between. The CDR3 sequence is CASSPGEGYEQYF. In DNA, the CDR3 is TGTGCCAGCTCGCCCGGAGAGGGGTACGAGCAGTACTTC.

The rearrangement uses TRBV28 and TRBJ2-7, with D tentatively TRBD2 (7 bases). There are 15 residues in the CDR3. In germline, CDR1 is MDHEN, CDR2 SYDVKM. Trimming cost V 7 bases and J 0 bases, with 16 bases left between them. The chain's CDR3 is CASTRGASGSYEQYF. The CDR3 DNA reads as TGTGCCAGCACGAGGGGGGCTAGCGGCTCCTACGAGCAGTACTTC.

This clone was counted many times. The V and J genes are TRBV30 and TRBJ1-5; possibly TRBD1 for D (5 bases). CDR1 and CDR2 (germline): GTSNPN, SVGIG (reference sequence). There are 15 residues in the CDR3. Trimming pared 2 bases from V and 1 base from J, leaving 12 bases between. CDR3 residues: CAWSSGGRSNQPQHF. CDR3 coding DNA: TGTGCCTGGAGTAGTGGGGGAAGGAGCAATCAGCCCCAGCATTTT. Full variable domain (remainder filled in from reference TRBV30 and TRBJ1-5): SQTIHQWPATLVQPVGSPLSLECTVEGTSNPNLYWYRQAAGRGLQLLFYSVGIGQISSEVPQNLSASRPQDRQFILSSKKLLLSDSGFYLCAWSSGGRSNQPQHFGDGTRLSIL.

This chain links TRBV18 with TRBJ2-5, with 8 bases aligning to TRBD1. Germline trimming cut 5 bases from V and 2 bases from J; bases unmatched to any gene: 4. Germline V gene data show CDR1 as KGHSH and CDR2 as LQKENI. This CDR3 is built from 14 residues. The CDR3 DNA reads TGTGCCAGCTCATTGACAGGGGATCAAGAGACCCAGTACTTC. Its protein is CASSLTGDQETQYF.

This clone was recorded many times. The J gene is TRBJ1-1, the V gene TRBV29-1, with D uncertain. The germline CDR1 and CDR2 sequences are SQVTM and ANQGSEA. The CDR3 contains 12 residues. The V end lost 7 bases, the J end lost 2 bases, and 11 bases lay between the germline ends. CDR3 residues: CSALPANTEAFF. CDR3 nucleotides: TGCAGCGCCTTACCGGCCAACACTGAAGCTTTCTTT.

The genes are TRBV2 and TRBJ2-7; D ambiguous. Trimming took off 6 bases at V and 6 bases at J, with 15 bases between the two ends. CDR3 size: 13 residues. Germline V gene data show CDR1 as SNHLY and CDR2 as FYNNEI. Here the CDR3 DNA reads TGTGCCAGCAGCGAGATGGGGATGGGCGAGCAGTACTTC. It is translated as CASSEMGMGEQYF. Supplemented by reference TRBV2 and TRBJ2-7, the full variable domain reads EPEVTQTPSHQVTQMGQEVILRCVPISNHLYFYWYRQILGQKVEFLVSFYNNEISEKSEIFDDQFSVERPDGSNFTLKIRSTKLEDSAMYFCASSEMGMGEQYFGPGTRLTVT.

V usage is TRBV6-5 and J usage is TRBJ1-2; no definite D call. The V gene's germline CDR1 is MNHEY and CDR2 SVGAGI. The CDR3 runs 13 residues. V was shortened by 6 bases and J by 5 bases, with 13 bases between the two germline ends. The CDR3 protein is CASSLHRVYGYTF. CDR3 coding DNA: TGTGCCAGCAGCCTCCACCGGGTGTATGGCTACACCTTC.

The rearrangement links TRBV11-2 to TRBJ2-3; no definite D call. Trimming removed 1 base at V and 8 bases at J, with 10 bases between. CDR1 and CDR2 (germline): SGHAT, FQNNGV. This CDR3 has 13 residues. The CDR3 sequence: CASSLGGSGTQYF. The CDR3 DNA reads TGTGCCAGCAGCTTAGGAGGATCCGGTACGCAGTATTTT.

The J gene is TRBJ1-1, the V gene TRBV4-1; 9 positions match TRBD1. Trimming removed 1 base from V and 11 bases from J; junction bases left unmatched: 11. CDR3 size: 15 residues. Germline V gene data show CDR1 as MGHRA and CDR2 as YSYEKL. The CDR3: CASSQVIQGATGAFF. DNA for the CDR3: TGCGCCAGCAGCCAAGTTATACAGGGGGCGACGGGGGCTTTCTTT.

In this sample, this clone turned up a few times. The rearrangement links TRBV5-1 to TRBJ2-1; D remains unclear. There are 13 residues in the CDR3. Germline V lookup: CDR1 SGHRS, CDR2 YFSETQ. Trimming removed 0 bases at V and 4 bases at J, with 5 bases between. The CDR3 bases are TGCGCCAGCAGCTTGGGCCCATACAATGAGCAGTTCTTC. It encodes CASSLGPYNEQFF.

This chain links TRBV28 with TRBJ2-7; TRBD1 matches 8 bases. The junction had 4 bases not matched to a gene; V was cut back by 4 bases and J by 2 bases. This CDR3 has 14 residues. The germline gives CDR1 MDHEN, CDR2 SYDVKM. CDR3 amino acids: CASSSTGVPYEQYF. CDR3 nucleotides: TGTGCCAGCAGTTCGACAGGGGTCCCCTACGAGCAGTACTTC. Drawing the rest from reference TRBV28 and TRBJ2-7, the complete variable domain is DVKVTQSSRYLVKRTGEKVFLECVQDMDHENMFWYRQDPGLGLRLIYFSYDVKMKEKGDIPEGYSVSREKKERFSLILESASTNQTSMYLCASSSTGVPYEQYFGPGTRLTVT.

This sequence joins TRBV18 and TRBJ2-1; 8 bases are shared with TRBD2. CDR3 length equals 15 residues. CDR1 and CDR2 from the germline V gene are KGHSH and LQKENI. The ends lost 2 bases at V and 6 bases at J; junction bases unmatched: 6. The CDR3 coding sequence is TGTGCCAGCTCACCAGTTAGCGGGATCCTCAATGAGCAGTTCTTC. This translates into CASSPVSGILNEQFF.

This chain uses TRBV6-5 with TRBJ2-1; D gene uncertain. V lost 0 bases to trimming and J lost 7 bases, with 16 bases between them. This CDR3 has 16 residues. Germline V gives CDR1 MNHEY, CDR2 SVGAGI. This chain's CDR3 is CASSYSGPPPRNEQFF. In DNA form, the CDR3 reads TGTGCCAGCAGTTACTCGGGCCCCCCGCCACGGAATGAGCAGTTCTTC.

V is TRBV7-9 and J is TRBJ2-7; the D call may be TRBD1 or TRBD2 (5 bases each). V was clipped by 5 bases and J by 3 bases, with 17 bases between them. This CDR3 is built from 15 residues. The V gene's germline CDR1 is SEHNR and CDR2 FQNEAQ (reference sequence). The CDR3, as DNA: TGTGCCAGCAGCGCACCGGGGCAGCCTTTCTACGAGCAGTACTTC. Amino acids: CASSAPGQPFYEQYF. The whole variable domain, remainder taken from reference TRBV7-9 and TRBJ2-7, is DTGVSQNPRHKITKRGQNVTFRCDPISEHNRLYWYRQTLGQGPEFLTYFQNEAQLEKSRLLSDRFSAERPKGSFSTLEIQRTEQGDSAMYLCASSAPGQPFYEQYFGPGTRLTVT.

The chain joins TRBV2 to TRBJ2-2; D perhaps matches TRBD1 (6 bases). This CDR3 has 14 residues. V dropped 7 bases and J dropped 0 bases, with 9 bases sitting between them. In germline, CDR1 is SNHLY, CDR2 FYNNEI. CDR3 amino acids: CASKGDTNTGELFF. The CDR3 nucleotides read TGTGCCAGCAAGGGGGATACGAACACCGGGGAGCTGTTTTTT.

This chain joins TRBV5-1 and TRBJ2-7; D gene uncertain. This CDR3 comprises 14 residues. CDR1 and CDR2 from the germline V gene are SGHRS and YFSETQ. Trimming shortened V by 0 bases and J by 3 bases, and 10 bases separated the two germline ends. The CDR3 DNA sequence: TGCGCCAGCAGCTTGGCTCCTCAGTACTACGAGCAGTACTTC. This gives the protein CASSLAPQYYEQYF.

The rearrangement joins TRBV5-6 to TRBJ1-2; 7 bases align to TRBD1. The CDR3 totals 14 residues. From germline, CDR1 is SGHDT and CDR2 YYEEEE. V lost 4 bases and J lost 4; bases outside the gene matches: 7. The CDR3 coding sequence is TGTGCCAGCAGCCGAGACAGGGTATCCTATGGCTACACCTTC. It translates to CASSRDRVSYGYTF.

The gene calls are TRBV6-5 and TRBJ2-7; TRBD1 matches at 9 bases. This CDR3 is 15 amino acids long. Germline CDR1 reads MNHEY; CDR2 reads SVGAGI. The V segment lost 6 bases and the J segment 0 bases; nucleotides outside the gene matches: 6. Here the CDR3 DNA reads TGTGCCAGCAGCAAGGCGGGACAGGGCTCCTACGAGCAGTACTTC. Translation gives CASSKAGQGSYEQYF.

The chain combines TRBV5-4 with TRBJ1-2; D unclear. Germline CDR1 reads SGHNT; CDR2 reads YYREEE (reference sequence). The CDR3 length is 12 residues. Trimming shortened V by 3 bases and J by 3 bases, and 6 bases separated the two germline ends. CDR3 bases: TGTGCCAGCAGCTCTATCTACTATGGCTACACCTTC. Protein sequence: CASSSIYYGYTF.

The CDR3 reads CAHEGVRADTQYF. DNA of the CDR3: TGTGCCCACGAAGGGGTTCGGGCAGATACGCAGTATTTT. This chain uses TRBV30 with TRBJ2-3; a possible D gene is TRBD1 (5 bases). Trimming removed 8 bases from V and 4 bases from J, with 16 bases in between. Per germline, CDR1 GTSNPN and CDR2 SVGIG (reference sequence). The CDR3 has 13 residues.

The rearrangement links TRBV7-6 to TRBJ2-5; a possible D gene is TRBD2 (6 bases). V was pared by 3 bases and J by 9 bases, with 14 bases between. CDR3 length: 13 amino acids. CDR1 SGHVS and CDR2 FNYEAQ come from the germline V gene. The chain's CDR3 is CASSLDGGGAQYF. The CDR3, as DNA: TGTGCCAGCAGCTTGGATGGCGGAGGGGCCCAGTACTTC.

The chain joins TRBV19 to TRBJ2-1, with D possibly matching TRBD2 (5 bases). CDR1 is LNHDA and CDR2 is SQIVND in the germline V gene (reference sequence). This CDR3 contains 13 residues. The V and J ends lost 5 bases and 7 bases respectively, with 12 bases between them. The CDR3 DNA follows: TGTGCCAGTAGTGGGTGGGAGTCTAATGAGCAGTTCTTC. It is translated as CASSGWESNEQFF.